This TCR beta chain came from a study of blood T cell repertoires in COVID-19. Study-level background: Donors in the United States, Italy and Spain gave samples during acute or convalescent COVID-19. Sources were T cells, B-cell-depleted T cells, or PBMCs; the material itself was cDNA or gDNA.

Deletions cut 1 base from V and 5 bases from J, with 10 bases between. This CDR3 comprises 14 residues. The V gene's germline CDR1 is KGHDR and CDR2 SFDVKD. Categorization into cohorts depended on clinical history that participants reported. The recovered donors of Cohort 3 showed two negative PCRs, clearance, or symptom resolution. Profiling relied on immunoSEQ multiplex PCR, and the TCRdb table lists in-frame clones only, not all of them. The data hold 250,000 to 400,000 clones, with about 89% observed a single time. The sequence was collected from a man between 60 and 75 years old who had recovered from COVID-19. Input material: PBMCs or T cells enriched from blood (not recorded which). The chain employs TRBV24-1 and TRBJ2-5; D perhaps matches TRBD1 (6 bases). CDR3 bases: TGTGCCACCAGTGATTTTAGGGGGTCGGAGACCCAGTACTTC. Its translation is CATSDFRGSETQYF.